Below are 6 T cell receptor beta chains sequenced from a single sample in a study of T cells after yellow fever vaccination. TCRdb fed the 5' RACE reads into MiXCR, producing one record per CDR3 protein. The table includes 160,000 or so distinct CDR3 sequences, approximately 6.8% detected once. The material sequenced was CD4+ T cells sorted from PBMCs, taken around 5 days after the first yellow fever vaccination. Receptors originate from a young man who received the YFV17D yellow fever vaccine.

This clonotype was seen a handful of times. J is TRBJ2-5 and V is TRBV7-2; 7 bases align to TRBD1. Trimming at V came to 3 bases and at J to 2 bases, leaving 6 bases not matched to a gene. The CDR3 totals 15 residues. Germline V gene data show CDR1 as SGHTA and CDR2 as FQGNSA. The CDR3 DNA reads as TGTGCCAGCAGCTTGGGGGACAGTCGTCAAGAGACCCAGTACTTC. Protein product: CASSLGDSRQETQYF.

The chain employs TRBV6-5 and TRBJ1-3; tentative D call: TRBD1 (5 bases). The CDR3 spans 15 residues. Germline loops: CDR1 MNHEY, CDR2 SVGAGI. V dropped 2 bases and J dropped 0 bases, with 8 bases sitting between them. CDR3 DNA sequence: TGTGCCAGCAGTTACCTCGGGGCCTCTGGAAACACCATATATTTT. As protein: CASSYLGASGNTIYF.

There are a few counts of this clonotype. The CDR3 reads CSARGGATTDTQYF. In DNA form, the CDR3 reads TGCAGTGCCCGGGGGGGGGCGACGACAGATACGCAGTATTTT. The chain recombines TRBV20-1 with TRBJ2-3; TRBD2 aligns across 8 bases. Losses at the gene ends were 6 bases for V and 3 bases for J; bases not matched to a gene: 8. The CDR3 is made up of 14 amino acids. The germline gives CDR1 DFQATT, CDR2 SNEGSKA (reference sequence).

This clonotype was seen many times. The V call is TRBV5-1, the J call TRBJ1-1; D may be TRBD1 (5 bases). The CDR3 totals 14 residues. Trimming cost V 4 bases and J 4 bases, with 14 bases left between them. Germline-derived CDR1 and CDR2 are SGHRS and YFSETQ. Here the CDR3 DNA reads TGCGCCAGCAGCGAGGAGGGCCAGGGCACTGAAGCTTTCTTT. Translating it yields CASSEEGQGTEAFF. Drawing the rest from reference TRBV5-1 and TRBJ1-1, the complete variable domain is KAGVTQTPRYLIKTRGQQVTLSCSPISGHRSVSWYQQTPGQGLQFLFEYFSETQRNKGNFPGRFSGRQFSNSRSEMNVSTLELGDSALYLCASSEEGQGTEAFFGQGTRLTVV.

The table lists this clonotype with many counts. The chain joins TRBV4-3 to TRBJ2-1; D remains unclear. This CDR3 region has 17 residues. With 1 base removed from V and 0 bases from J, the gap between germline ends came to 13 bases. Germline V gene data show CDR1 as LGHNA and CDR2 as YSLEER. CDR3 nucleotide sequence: TGCGCCAGCAGCCAAGCCCTGAGCGCAAGCTCCTACAATGAGCAGTTCTTC. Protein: CASSQALSASSYNEQFF.

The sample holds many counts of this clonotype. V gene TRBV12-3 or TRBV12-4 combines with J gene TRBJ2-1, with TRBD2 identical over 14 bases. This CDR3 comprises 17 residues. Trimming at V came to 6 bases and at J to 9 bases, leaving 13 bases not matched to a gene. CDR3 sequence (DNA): TGTGCCAGCAGCCATCCTCTGACTAGCGGGGGGGGGCGTGAGCAGTTCTTC. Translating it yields CASSHPLTSGGGREQFF.